This T cell receptor beta chain was profiled in a study of T-cell reconstitution after alpha-beta-depleted transplantation in children. Study observations and caveats: High day-60 TCRbeta diversity in some patients came from surviving recipient T cells and thymic progenitors. Once a year had passed after transplant, T-cell counts and diversity came mostly from newly produced T cells. Reportedly, roughly two months post-transplant, alpha-beta T cells arose from several hundred expanded graft clones.

For TCRbeta, the library was prepared with unique molecular identifiers. TCRdb independently ran MiXCR on the PCR reads; one entry per CDR3 protein. The data contain 65,000 to 85,000 distinct CDR3 sequences, roughly 10% of them seen just once; the ten biggest clones take up roughly 13%. This CDR3 has 13 amino acids. Losses at the gene ends were 5 bases for V and 2 bases for J; bases not matched to a gene: 3. Germline V gene sequence: CDR1 MNHEY, CDR2 SMNVEV (reference sequence). Ten or more counts support this clonotype. Its specificity is not known. The chain couples TRBV27 to TRBJ2-7; TRBD2 agrees at 7 bases. The clonotype was recovered from a boy aged 5-17 years with acute myeloid leukemia, due to receive a stem cell transplant. Here the sequenced sample was PBMCs, taken before TCRalphabeta/CD19-depleted stem cell transplant. The CDR3 loop is CASSATSAYEQYF. DNA for the CDR3: TGTGCCAGCAGTGCCACTAGCGCCTACGAGCAGTACTTC.